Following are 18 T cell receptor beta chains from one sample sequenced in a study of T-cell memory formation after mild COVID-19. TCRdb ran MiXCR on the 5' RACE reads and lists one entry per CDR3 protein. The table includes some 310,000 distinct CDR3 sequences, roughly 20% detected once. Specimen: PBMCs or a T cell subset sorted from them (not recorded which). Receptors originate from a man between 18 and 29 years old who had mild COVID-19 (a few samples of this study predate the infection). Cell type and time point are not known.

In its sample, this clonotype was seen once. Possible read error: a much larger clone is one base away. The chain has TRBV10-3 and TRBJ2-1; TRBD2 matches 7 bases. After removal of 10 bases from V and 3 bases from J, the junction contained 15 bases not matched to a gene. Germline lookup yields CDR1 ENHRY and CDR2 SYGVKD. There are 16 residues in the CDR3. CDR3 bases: TGTGCCACCCAGGTATGGGAGCGGGGACTCTACAATGAGCAGTTCTTC. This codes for CATQVWERGLYNEQFF.

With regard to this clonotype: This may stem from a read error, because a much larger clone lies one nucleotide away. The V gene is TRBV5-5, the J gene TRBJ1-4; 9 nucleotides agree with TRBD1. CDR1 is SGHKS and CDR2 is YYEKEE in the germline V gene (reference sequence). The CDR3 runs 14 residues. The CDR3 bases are TGTTCCAGCAGCTACGAAGGGACAGGGGAAAAACTGTTTTTT. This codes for CSSSYEGTGEKLFF.

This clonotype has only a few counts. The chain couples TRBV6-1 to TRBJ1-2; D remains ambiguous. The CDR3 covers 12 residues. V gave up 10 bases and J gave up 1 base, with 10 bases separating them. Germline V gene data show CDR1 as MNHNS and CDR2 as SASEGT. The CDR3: CAMFGDNYGYTF. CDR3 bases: TGTGCCATGTTTGGAGATAACTATGGCTACACCTTC.

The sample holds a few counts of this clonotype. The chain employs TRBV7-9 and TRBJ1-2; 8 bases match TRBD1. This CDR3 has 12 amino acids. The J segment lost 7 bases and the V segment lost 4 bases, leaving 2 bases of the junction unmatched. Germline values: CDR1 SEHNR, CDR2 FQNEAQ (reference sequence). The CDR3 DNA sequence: TGTGCCAGCAGCTCTACAGGGGGTGGCTACACCTTC. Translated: CASSSTGGGYTF. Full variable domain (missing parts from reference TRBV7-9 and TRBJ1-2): DTGVSQNPRHKITKRGQNVTFRCDPISEHNRLYWYRQTLGQGPEFLTYFQNEAQLEKSRLLSDRFSAERPKGSFSTLEIQRTEQGDSAMYLCASSSTGGGYTFGSGTRLTVV.

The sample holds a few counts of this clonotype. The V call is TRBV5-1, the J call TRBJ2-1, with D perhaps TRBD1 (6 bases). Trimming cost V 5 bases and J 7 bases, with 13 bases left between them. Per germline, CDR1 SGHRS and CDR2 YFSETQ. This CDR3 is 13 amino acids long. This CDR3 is CASRVPGVNEQFF. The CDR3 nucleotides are TGCGCCAGCAGAGTTCCAGGGGTAAATGAGCAGTTCTTC.

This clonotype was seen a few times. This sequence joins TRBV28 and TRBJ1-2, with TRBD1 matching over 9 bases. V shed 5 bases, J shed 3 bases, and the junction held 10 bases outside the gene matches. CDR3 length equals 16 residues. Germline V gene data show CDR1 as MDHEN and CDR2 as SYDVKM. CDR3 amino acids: CASSGTGWPGDYGYTF. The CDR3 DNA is TGTGCCAGCAGTGGGACAGGGTGGCCTGGGGACTATGGCTACACCTTC.

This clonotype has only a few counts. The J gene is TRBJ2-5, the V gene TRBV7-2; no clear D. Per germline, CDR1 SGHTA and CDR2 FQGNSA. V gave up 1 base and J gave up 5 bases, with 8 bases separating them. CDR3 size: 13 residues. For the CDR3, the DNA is TGTGCCAGCAGCTTAGTAGCCGCGGAGACCCAGTACTTC. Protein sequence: CASSLVAAETQYF.

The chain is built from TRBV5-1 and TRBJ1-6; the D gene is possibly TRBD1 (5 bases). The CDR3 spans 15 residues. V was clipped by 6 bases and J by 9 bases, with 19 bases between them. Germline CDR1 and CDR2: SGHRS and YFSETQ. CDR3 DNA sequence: TGCGCCAGCACCGAAGGGACCGGGGGTGGTTCACCCCTCCACTTT. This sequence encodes CASTEGTGGGSPLHF.

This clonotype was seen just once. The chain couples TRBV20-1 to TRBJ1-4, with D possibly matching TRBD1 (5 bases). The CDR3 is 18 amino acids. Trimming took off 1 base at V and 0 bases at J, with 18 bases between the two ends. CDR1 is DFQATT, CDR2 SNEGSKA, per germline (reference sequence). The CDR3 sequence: CSARGPRTRLATNEKLFF. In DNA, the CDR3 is TGCAGTGCTAGAGGCCCCAGGACAAGACTTGCAACTAATGAAAAACTGTTTTTT.

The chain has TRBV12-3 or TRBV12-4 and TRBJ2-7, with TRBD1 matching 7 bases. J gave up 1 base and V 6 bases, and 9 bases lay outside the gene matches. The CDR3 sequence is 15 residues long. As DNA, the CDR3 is TGTGCCAGCAGCCCCGGGACAGCCCCGTCCTACGAGCAGTACTTC. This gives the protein CASSPGTAPSYEQYF.

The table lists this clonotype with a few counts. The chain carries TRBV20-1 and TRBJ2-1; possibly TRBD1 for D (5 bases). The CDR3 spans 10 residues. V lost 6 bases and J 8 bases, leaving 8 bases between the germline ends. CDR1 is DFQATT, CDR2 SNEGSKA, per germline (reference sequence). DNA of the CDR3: TGCAGTGCCCTCAGGGATGAGCAGTTCTTC. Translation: CSALRDEQFF.

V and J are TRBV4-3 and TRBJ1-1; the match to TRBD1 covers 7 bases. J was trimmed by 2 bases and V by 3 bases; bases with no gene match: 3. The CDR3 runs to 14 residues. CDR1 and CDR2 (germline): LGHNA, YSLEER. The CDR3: CASSHDRDNTEAFF. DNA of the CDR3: TGCGCCAGCAGCCATGACAGGGATAACACTGAAGCTTTCTTT.

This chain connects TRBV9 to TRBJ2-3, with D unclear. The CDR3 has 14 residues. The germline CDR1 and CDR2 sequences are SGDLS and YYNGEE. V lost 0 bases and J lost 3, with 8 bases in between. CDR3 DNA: TGTGCCAGCAGCGTAGCTACTAAGACAGATACGCAGTATTTT. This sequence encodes CASSVATKTDTQYF. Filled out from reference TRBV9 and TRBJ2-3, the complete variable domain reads DSGVTQTPKHLITATGQRVTLRCSPRSGDLSVYWYQQSLDQGLQFLIQYYNGEERAKGNILERFSAQQFPDLHSELNLSSLELGDSALYFCASSVATKTDTQYFGPGTRLTVL.

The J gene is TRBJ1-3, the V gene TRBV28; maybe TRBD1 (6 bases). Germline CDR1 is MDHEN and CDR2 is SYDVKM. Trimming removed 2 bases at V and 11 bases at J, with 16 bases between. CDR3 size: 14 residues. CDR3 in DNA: TGTGCCAGCAGTTTAGAGTACAGGGAAGGAGCCATATATTTT. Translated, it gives CASSLEYREGAIYF.

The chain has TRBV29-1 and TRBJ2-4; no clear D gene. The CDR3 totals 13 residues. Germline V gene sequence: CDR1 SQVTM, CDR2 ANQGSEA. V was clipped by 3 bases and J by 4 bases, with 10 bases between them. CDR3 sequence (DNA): TGCAGCGTTGATACTGCAACTAAAAACATTCAGTACTTC. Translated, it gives CSVDTATKNIQYF.

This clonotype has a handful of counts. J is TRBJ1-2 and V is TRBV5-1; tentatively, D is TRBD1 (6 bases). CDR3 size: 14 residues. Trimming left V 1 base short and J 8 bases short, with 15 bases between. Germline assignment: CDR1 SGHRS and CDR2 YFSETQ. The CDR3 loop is CASSLNPPGGGYTF. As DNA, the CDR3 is TGCGCCAGCAGCTTGAATCCTCCGGGGGGCGGCTACACCTTC. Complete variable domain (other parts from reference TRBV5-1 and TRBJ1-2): KAGVTQTPRYLIKTRGQQVTLSCSPISGHRSVSWYQQTPGQGLQFLFEYFSETQRNKGNFPGRFSGRQFSNSRSEMNVSTLELGDSALYLCASSLNPPGGGYTFGSGTRLTVV.

The CDR3 sequence: CATIPYNSPLHF. The CDR3 DNA reads as TGTGCCACCATACCTTATAATTCACCCCTCCACTTT. The chain links TRBV24-1 to TRBJ1-6; D is uncertain. CDR3 length: 12 amino acids. Trimming pared 8 bases from V and 4 bases from J, leaving 5 bases between. CDR1 and CDR2 from the germline V gene are KGHDR and SFDVKD.

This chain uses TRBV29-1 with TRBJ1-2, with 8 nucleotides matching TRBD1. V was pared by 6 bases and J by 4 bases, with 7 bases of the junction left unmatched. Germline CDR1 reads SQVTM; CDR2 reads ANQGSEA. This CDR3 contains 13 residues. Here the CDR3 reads CSVDADRVYGYTF. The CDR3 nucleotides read TGCAGCGTAGACGCGGACAGGGTCTATGGCTACACCTTC. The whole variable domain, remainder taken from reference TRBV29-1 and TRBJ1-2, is SAVISQKPSRDICQRGTSLTIQCQVDSQVTMMFWYRQQPGQSLTLIATANQGSEATYESGFVIDKFPISRPNLTFSTLTVSNMSPEDSSIYLCSVDADRVYGYTFGSGTRLTVV.